This TCR beta chain was sequenced during a study of cytomegalovirus exposure and HLA in healthy donors. Looking at the study overall: A prior study identified approximately 120 million unique TCR beta sequences from 150 million to 200 million T cells. Study-level findings and limits: A classifier reportedly called cytomegalovirus status with high sensitivity and specificity. Follow-up analysis seemed to connect common viral pathogens with several of the most significant clusters identified. CMV serostatus was the only immune exposure information that was available.

For this clone: Its antigen is as yet unknown.

The PCR was carried out with 60 Vbeta primers and 13 Jbeta primers. The data were produced by immunoSEQ multiplex PCR, yet TCRdb's version contains in-frame clones alone and is incomplete. The sample contains 150,000 to 200,000 clones, roughly three quarters of which appear only once. The TCR originated in a woman aged 40 to 49 in good health and CMV-seronegative. Sample: PBMCs.

CDR3 region: CASSLSGDNQPQHF. The CDR3 DNA follows: TGTGCCAGCAGCTTGTCAGGGGACAATCAGCCCCAGCATTTT. The gene calls are TRBV5-6 and TRBJ1-5; perhaps TRBD1 as D (6 bases). Trimming shortened V by 1 base and J by 3 bases, and 8 bases separated the two germline ends. In germline, CDR1 is SGHDT, CDR2 YYEEEE. This CDR3 is 14 amino acids long.